This T cell receptor beta chain was sequenced during a study of shared clonotypes between healthy human individuals. The study's findings and limits: It was expected that sequencing depth would affect clonotype sharing among donors. Roughly 5% of naive CD4 clonotypes were shared across a few donors.

Selected positively for CCR7 and CD45RO-negative, naive CD8 cells excluded terminally differentiated effector memory CD45RA+ cells. TCRdb keeps only in-frame clones here, not all; method: immunoSEQ multiplex PCR. Here the sample spans 750,000 to 1,000,000 clones, 85% to 95% being singletons. In regard to this clone: Its antigen is not known.

CDR1 and CDR2 from the germline V gene are SGHNT and YYREEE (reference sequence). V lost 4 bases to trimming and J lost 6 bases; unmatched junction nucleotides: 21. CDR3 length: 19 residues. V usage is TRBV5-4 and J usage is TRBJ2-2; 7 bases are shared with TRBD2. The sample was naive CD8+ T cells sorted from blood. This clonotype was sampled from a young man in good health. The CDR3 region has the DNA TGTGCCAGCAGCCCAAGTCTGTCGGCGGGAGAGGGGATGGCCGGGGAGCTGTTTTTT. Translated: CASSPSLSAGEGMAGELFF.